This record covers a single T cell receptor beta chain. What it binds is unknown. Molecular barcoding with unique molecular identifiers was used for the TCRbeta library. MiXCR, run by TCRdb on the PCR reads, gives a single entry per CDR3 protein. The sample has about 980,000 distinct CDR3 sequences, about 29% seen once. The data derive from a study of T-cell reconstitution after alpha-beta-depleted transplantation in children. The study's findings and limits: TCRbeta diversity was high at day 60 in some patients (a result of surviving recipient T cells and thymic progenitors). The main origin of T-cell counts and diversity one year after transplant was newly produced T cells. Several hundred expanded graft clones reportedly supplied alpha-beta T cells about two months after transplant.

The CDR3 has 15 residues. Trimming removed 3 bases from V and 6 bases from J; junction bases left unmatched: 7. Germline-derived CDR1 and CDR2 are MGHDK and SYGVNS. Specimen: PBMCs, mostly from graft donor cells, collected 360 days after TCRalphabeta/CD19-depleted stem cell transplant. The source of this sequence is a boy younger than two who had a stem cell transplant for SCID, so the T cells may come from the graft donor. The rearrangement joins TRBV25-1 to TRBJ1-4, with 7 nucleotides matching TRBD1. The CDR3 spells CASSDPDRLHEKLFF. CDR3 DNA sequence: TGTGCCAGCAGTGATCCGGACAGGCTCCATGAAAAACTGTTTTTT.